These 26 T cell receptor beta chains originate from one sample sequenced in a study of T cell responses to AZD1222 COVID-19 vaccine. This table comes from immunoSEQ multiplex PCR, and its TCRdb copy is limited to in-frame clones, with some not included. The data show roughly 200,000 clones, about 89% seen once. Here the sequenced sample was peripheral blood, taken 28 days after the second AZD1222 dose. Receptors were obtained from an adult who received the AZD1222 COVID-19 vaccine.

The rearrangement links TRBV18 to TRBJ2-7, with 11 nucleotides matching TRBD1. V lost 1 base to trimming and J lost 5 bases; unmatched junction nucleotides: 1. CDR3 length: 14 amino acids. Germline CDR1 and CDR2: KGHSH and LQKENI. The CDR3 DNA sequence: TGTGCCAGCTCACCACTGGGACAGGGGGACGAGCAGTACTTC. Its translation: CASSPLGQGDEQYF.

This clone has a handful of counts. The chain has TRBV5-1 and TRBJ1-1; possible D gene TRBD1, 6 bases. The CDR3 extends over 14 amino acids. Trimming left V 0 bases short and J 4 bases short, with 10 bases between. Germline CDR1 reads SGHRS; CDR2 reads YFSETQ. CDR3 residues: CASSLATGFTEAFF. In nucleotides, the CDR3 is TGCGCCAGCAGCTTGGCAACAGGGTTCACTGAAGCTTTCTTT. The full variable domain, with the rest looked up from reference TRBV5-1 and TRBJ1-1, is KAGVTQTPRYLIKTRGQQVTLSCSPISGHRSVSWYQQTPGQGLQFLFEYFSETQRNKGNFPGRFSGRQFSNSRSEMNVSTLELGDSALYLCASSLATGFTEAFFGQGTRLTVV.

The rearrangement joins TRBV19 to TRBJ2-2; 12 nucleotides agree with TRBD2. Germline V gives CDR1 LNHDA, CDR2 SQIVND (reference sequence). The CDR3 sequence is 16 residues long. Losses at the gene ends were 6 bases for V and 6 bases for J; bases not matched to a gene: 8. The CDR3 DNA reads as TGTGCCAGTAGCCTTACTAGCGGGGGGTCGGCCGGGGAGCTGTTTTTT. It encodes CASSLTSGGSAGELFF.

CDR3 loop: CAIRDGGGNGNQPQHF. The CDR3 DNA sequence: TGTGCCATCCGGGATGGGGGAGGAAATGGCAATCAGCCCCAGCATTTT. The chain carries TRBV10-3 and TRBJ1-5; the D gene is possibly TRBD1 (5 bases). Trimming removed 8 bases from V and 2 bases from J, with 19 bases in between. CDR1 is ENHRY and CDR2 is SYGVKD in the germline V gene. CDR3 length: 16 residues.

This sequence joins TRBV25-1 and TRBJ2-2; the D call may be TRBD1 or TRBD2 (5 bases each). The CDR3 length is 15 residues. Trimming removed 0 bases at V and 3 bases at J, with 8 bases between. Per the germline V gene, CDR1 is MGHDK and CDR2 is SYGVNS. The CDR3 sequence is CASSEYGGDTGELFF. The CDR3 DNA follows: TGTGCCAGCAGTGAATATGGGGGAGACACCGGGGAGCTGTTTTTT.

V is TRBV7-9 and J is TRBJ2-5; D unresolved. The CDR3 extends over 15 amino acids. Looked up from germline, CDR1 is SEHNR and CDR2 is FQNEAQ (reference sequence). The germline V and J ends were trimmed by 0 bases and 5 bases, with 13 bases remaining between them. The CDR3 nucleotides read TGTGCCAGCAGCTTAGCGGGAATAAGAGATGAGACCCAGTACTTC. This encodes CASSLAGIRDETQYF.

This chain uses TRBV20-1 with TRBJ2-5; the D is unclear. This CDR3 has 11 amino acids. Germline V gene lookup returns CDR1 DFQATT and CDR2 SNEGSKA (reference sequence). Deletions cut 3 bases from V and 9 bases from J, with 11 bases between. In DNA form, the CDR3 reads TGCAGTGCTAGCCGGAATTTGGCCCAGTACTTC. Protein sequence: CSASRNLAQYF.

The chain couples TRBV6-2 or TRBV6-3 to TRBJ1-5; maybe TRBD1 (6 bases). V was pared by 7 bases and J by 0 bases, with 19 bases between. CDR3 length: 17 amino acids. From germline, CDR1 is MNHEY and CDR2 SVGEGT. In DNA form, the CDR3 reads TGTGCCAGCACCCCGATTCGGACAGTATATAGCAATCAGCCCCAGCATTTT. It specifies CASTPIRTVYSNQPQHF.

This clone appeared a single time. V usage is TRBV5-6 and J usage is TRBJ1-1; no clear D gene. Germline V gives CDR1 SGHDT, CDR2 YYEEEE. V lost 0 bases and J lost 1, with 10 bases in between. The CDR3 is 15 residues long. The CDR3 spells CASSLVGRSNTEAFF. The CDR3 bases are TGTGCCAGCAGCTTGGTGGGTCGTTCGAACACTGAAGCTTTCTTT.

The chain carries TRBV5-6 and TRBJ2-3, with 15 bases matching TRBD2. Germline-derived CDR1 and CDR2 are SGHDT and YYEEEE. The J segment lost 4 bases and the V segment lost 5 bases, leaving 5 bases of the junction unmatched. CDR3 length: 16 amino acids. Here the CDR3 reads CASSSRTSGGADTQYF. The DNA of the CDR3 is TGTGCCAGCAGTTCGAGGACTAGCGGGGGGGCAGATACGCAGTATTTT.

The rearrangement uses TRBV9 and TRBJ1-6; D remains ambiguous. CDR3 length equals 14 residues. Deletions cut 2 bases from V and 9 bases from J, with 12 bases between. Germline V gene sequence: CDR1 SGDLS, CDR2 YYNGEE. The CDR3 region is CASSVGSGSSPLHF. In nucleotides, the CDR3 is TGTGCCAGCAGCGTGGGTTCTGGGAGTTCACCCCTCCACTTT.

Here the CDR3 DNA reads TGTGCCAGCAGCCGGACAGGGACGAACACCGGGGAGCTGTTTTTT. Its protein product is CASSRTGTNTGELFF. This sequence joins TRBV7-9 and TRBJ2-2, with TRBD1 identical over 8 bases. The V gene end was trimmed by 5 bases and the J gene end by 0 bases; junction bases not matched to a gene: 2. The CDR3 is 15 residues long. Germline V CDR1 and CDR2: SEHNR, FQNEAQ (reference sequence). The full variable domain, completed using reference TRBV7-9 and TRBJ2-2, is DTGVSQNPRHKITKRGQNVTFRCDPISEHNRLYWYRQTLGQGPEFLTYFQNEAQLEKSRLLSDRFSAERPKGSFSTLEIQRTEQGDSAMYLCASSRTGTNTGELFFGEGSRLTVL.

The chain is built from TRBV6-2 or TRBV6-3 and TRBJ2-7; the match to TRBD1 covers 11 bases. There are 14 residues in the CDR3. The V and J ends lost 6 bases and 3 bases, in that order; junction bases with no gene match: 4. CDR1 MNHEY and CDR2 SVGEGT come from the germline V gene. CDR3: CASSGTGGNYEQYF. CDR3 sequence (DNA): TGTGCCAGCAGCGGGACAGGGGGAAACTACGAGCAGTACTTC.

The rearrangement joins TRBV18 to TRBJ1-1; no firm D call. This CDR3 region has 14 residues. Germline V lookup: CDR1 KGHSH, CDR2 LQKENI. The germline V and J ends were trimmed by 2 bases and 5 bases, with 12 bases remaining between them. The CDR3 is CASSPMEAGTEAFF. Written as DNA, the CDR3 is TGTGCCAGCTCACCAATGGAGGCTGGGACTGAAGCTTTCTTT.

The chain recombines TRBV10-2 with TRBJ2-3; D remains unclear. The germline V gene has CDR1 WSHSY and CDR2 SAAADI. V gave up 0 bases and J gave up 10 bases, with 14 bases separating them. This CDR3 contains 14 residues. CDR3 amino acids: CASSESYSLIAQYF. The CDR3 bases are TGCGCCAGCAGTGAGTCTTACTCCCTCATAGCGCAGTATTTT.

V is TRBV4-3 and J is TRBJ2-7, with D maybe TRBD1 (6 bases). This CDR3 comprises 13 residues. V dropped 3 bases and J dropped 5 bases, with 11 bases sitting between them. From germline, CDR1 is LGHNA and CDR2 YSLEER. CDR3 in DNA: TGCGCCAGCAGCCAGACAGGAATTGACGAGCAGTACTTC. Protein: CASSQTGIDEQYF.

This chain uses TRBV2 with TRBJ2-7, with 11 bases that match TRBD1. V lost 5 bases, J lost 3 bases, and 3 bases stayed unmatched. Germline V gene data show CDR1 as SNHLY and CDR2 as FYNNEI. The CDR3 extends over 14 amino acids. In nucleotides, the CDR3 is TGTGCCAGCAGTTGGACAGGGGGCAACTACGAGCAGTACTTC. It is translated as CASSWTGGNYEQYF.

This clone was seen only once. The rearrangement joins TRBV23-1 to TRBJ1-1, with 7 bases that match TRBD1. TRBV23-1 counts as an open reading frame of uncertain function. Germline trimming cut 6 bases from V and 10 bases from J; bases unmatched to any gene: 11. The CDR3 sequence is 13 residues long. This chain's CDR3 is CASSRDREESAFF. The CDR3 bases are TGCGCCAGCAGCCGCGACAGGGAGGAGTCAGCTTTCTTT.

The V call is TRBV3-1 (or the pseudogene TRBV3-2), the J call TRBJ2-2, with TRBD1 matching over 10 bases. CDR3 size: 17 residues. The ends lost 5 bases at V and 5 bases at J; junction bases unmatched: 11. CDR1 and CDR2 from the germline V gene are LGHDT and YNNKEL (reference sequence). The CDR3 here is CASSKTTGGITTGELFF. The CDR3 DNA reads TGTGCCAGCAGCAAAACGACAGGGGGCATCACAACCGGGGAGCTGTTTTTT.

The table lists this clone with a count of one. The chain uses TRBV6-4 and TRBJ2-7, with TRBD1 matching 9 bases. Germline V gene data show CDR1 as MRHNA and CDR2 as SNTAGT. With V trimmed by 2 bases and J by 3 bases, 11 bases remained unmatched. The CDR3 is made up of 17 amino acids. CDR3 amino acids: CASSDQKKGTGNYEQYF. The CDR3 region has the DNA TGTGCCAGCAGTGACCAAAAAAAAGGGACAGGGAACTACGAGCAGTACTTC.

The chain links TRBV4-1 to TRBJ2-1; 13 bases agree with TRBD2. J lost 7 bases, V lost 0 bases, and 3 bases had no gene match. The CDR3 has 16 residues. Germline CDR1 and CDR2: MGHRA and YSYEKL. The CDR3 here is CASSQETSGRRNEQFF. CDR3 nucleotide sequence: TGCGCCAGCAGCCAAGAGACTAGCGGGAGGAGGAATGAGCAGTTCTTC.

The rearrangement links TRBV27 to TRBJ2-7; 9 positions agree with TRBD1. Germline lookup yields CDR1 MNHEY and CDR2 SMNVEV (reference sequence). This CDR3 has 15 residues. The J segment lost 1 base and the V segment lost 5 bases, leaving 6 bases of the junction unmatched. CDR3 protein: CASSITGGMSYEQYF. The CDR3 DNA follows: TGTGCCAGCAGTATAACAGGGGGCATGTCCTACGAGCAGTACTTC.

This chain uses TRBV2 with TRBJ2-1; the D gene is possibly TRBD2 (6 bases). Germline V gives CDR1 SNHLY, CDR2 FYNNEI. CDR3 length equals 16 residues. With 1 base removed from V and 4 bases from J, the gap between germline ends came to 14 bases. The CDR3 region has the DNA TGTGCCAGCAGTGAAGGGGGTAGCGGAACTTACAATGAGCAGTTCTTC. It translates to CASSEGGSGTYNEQFF.

The CDR3 bases are TGTGCCAGCAGCTTGGAGGCTAGCGGGCTCTACGAGCAGTACTTC. Translation gives CASSLEASGLYEQYF. The chain joins TRBV5-6 to TRBJ2-7; 8 bases align to TRBD2. The junction had 5 bases not matched to a gene; V was cut back by 0 bases and J by 3 bases. Germline values: CDR1 SGHDT, CDR2 YYEEEE. The CDR3 is 15 amino acids.

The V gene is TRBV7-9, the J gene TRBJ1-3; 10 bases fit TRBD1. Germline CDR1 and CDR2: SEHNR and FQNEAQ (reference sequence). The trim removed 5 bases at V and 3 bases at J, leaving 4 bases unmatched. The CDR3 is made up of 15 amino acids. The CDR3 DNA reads TGTGCCAGCAGCATGACAGGGGGCCGTGGAAACACCATATATTTT. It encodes CASSMTGGRGNTIYF.

CDR3 region: CATSRAGTGGNYGYTF. DNA of the CDR3: TGTGCCACCAGCAGAGCCGGGACAGGGGGGAACTATGGCTACACCTTC. This sequence joins TRBV15 and TRBJ1-2; 11 bases are a match to TRBD1. The CDR3 has 16 residues. J gave up 2 bases and V 1 base, and 3 bases lay outside the gene matches. Looked up from germline, CDR1 is LNHNV and CDR2 is YYDKDF (reference sequence).